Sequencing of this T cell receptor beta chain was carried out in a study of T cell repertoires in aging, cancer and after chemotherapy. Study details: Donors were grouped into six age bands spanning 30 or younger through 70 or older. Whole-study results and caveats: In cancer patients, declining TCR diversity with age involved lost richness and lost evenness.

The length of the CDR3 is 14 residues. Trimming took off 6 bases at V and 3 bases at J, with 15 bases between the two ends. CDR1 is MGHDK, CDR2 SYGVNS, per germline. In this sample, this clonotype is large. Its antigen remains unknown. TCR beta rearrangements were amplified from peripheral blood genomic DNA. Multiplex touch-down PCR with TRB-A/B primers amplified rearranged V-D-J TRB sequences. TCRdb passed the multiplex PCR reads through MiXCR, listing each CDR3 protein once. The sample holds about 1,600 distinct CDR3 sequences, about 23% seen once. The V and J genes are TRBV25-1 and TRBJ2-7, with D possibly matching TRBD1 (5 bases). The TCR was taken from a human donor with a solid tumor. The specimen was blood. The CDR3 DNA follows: TGTGCCAGCAGCCCCGGACAATACTACTACGAGCAGTACTTC. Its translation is CASSPGQYYYEQYF.